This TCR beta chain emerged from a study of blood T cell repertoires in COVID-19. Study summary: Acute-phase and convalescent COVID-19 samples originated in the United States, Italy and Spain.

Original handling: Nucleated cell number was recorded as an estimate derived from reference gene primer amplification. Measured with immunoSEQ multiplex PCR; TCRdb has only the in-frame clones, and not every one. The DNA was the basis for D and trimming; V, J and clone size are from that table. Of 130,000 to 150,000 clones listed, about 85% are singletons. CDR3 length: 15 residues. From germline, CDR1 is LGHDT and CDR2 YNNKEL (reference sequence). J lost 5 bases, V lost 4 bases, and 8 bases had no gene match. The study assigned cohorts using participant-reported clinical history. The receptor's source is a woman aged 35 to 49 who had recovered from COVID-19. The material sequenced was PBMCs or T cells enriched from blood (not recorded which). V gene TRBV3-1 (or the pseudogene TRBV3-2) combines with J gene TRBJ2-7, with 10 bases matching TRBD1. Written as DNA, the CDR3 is TGTGCCAGCAGCCGACCGACAGGGGGCCATGACGAGCAGTACTTC. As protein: CASSRPTGGHDEQYF.